This T cell receptor beta chain was observed in a study of response to subunit inactivated influenza vaccine. There are a few counts of this clonotype. TCRdb re-derived calls from the RT-PCR reads in MiXCR, one entry per CDR3 protein. The table shows 700,000 to 800,000 distinct CDR3 sequences, with under 20% occurring only once. The ends were cut back, 8 bases at V and 3 bases at J, with 23 bases in the middle. The CDR3 length is 15 residues. CDR1 SQVTM and CDR2 ANQGSEA come from the germline V gene. The source of this sequence is a man in his fifties or sixties who received an inactivated influenza vaccine. V and J are TRBV29-1 and TRBJ2-7; D possibly corresponds to TRBD2 (6 bases). The sample in question was PBMCs from blood, obtained 5 days after vaccination. The CDR3 here is CSPFSGGTDYYEQYF. Here the CDR3 DNA reads TGCAGCCCCTTTTCGGGCGGGACGGATTACTACGAGCAGTACTTC.